This TCR beta chain was identified during a study of naive and memory T cell subsets (dated by TCRdb to the late 2010s). Broadly, across the study: The study applied an open-source, UMI-based TCR alpha and beta sequencing pipeline to sorted naive and memory peripheral blood T cell subsets. Complete agreement was observed between the functional CMV T cell responses and the IgG serology results. RNA was DNase-treated and reverse transcribed with TCR constant-region primers, mostly using SuperScript III.

The library came from UMI-ligation and nested PCR. The beta constant-region primer was an equimolar mix of two oligonucleotides covering both TRBC1 and TRBC2. The ligated cDNA went through four rounds of PCR with nested alpha and beta constant-region primers together with the SP2 primer. A single-stranded oligonucleotide carrying the SP2 primer and a 12-nucleotide UMI was ligated to the 3' end of the cDNA by T4 RNA ligase 1. Incubation of the ligation reaction lasted about 18-25 hours at 16 degrees C. PCR2 was usually performed as a SYBR Green qPCR and halted at a preset threshold so that over-amplification would not occur. Every purification after the first one was done using Agencourt AMPure XP magnetic beads. Libraries were quantified by Qubit and checked on a TapeStation, with a main peak expected near 650 bp. Pooled libraries were sequenced on an Illumina MiSeq using v2 2x251 paired-end kits, and typically roughly 0.85-2 million reads were obtained per sample. Each sample library was pooled at around 4.1 nM, and about 5-7.5% PhiX was included to improve cluster recognition. Regarding the original processing steps: V and J genes were assigned to Demultiplexor-processed FASTQ reads by Decombinator through tag matching, with a single base-pair mismatch being allowed. Collapsinator relied on UMIs to fix sequencing errors as well as frequency errors caused by PCR heterogeneity. TCRs were translated and CDR3s were extracted from the conserved cysteine to the FGXG phenylalanine by CDR3Translator, with non-productive sequences being flagged. Repertoires were subsampled to equal numbers of UMI-defined TCRs before Gini, Shannon entropy and inverse Simpson indices were calculated. Within the linear range, a power law was fitted by maximum likelihood to the distributions of clonotype abundance. On one naive CD8 sample, the pipeline and MIGEC gave similar UMI counts, unique TCR numbers and clonal distributions. A set of 6,000 to 8,000 CMV-associated CDR3 sequences, compiled from VDJdb and a published dataset, was used to search the repertoires. TCRdb reprocessed the public reads (quality trimming at Q25 with fastp, clone calling with MiXCR) and kept in-frame beta chains. Each CDR3 protein appears once, grouped with its most common genes and DNA. For this entry, the V and J calls and clone size follow TCRdb and not the study's own pipeline. The sample table shows some 15,000 distinct CDR3 sequences, and around 10% are seen once. The top ten hold more than 20% of the sample.

V and J lose 1 base and 2 bases, and a span of 13 bases separates them. From the cysteine through the phenylalanine, the CDR3 covers 16 amino acids. Only the CDR3 region is kept as DNA, spanning 48 bases read in frame from base 1. Per the germline V gene, SGHTA is the CDR1 and FQGNSA is the CDR2. TCR alpha and beta chain libraries were amplified separately from the second PCR step onward. The CMV status of each donor was determined by measuring IFNgamma production from CD4+ T cells after fresh PBMCs had been stimulated overnight with CMV viral lysate. CD4 T cells were positively selected with Miltenyi beads, followed by positive selection of CD8 T cells from the CD4-negative fraction. Cells were stained for CD3, CD4, CD8, CD45RA, CD27 and a live/dead dye and were sorted on a BD Aria II into four subsets based on CD45RA and CD27. A few healthy volunteers provided blood, and each donor's sample was split into CD4 and CD8 T cells and then further divided into four differentiation subsets. Around 110 ml of peripheral blood was collected from each donor, and PBMC were isolated by Ficoll-Paque PLUS density-gradient centrifugation. The sorted cells were lysed in RLT buffer, after which RNA was extracted using a Qiagen RNeasy kit and kept at -80 degrees C.

Concerning this clonotype: Its specific antigen is unknown. No base qualities exist here, and no much larger clone lies one base off it.

Overall study results and their limits: In both CD4 and CD8 cells, the Gini index increased while Shannon and inverse Simpson diversity decreased from naive through CM, EM and EMRA. After error correction, only a single occurrence was seen for over 85% of naive TCR sequences, so much steeper abundance distributions were produced than in memory subsets. A clonotype was defined as a single alpha or beta chain sequence rather than as a paired alpha/beta receptor. The abundance of TCRs followed a power law with an exponent that differed between naive and memory subsets yet stayed consistent across the three individuals. The repertoire findings for the naive and memory subsets could not be validated, as no ground truth was available. RNA-based TCR counts may be influenced by expression changes linked to T cell activation and differentiation.

Sequencing used central memory CD8+ T cells from blood. Explained via the paper, the cell subset or site label denotes: central memory, CD45RA- CD27+. The chain is assembled from TRBV7-2 and TRBJ2-3; the D segment could be TRBD2, given 5 matching bases. The receptor's source is a human donor in good health. The CDR3 reads CASSLGFGLLTDTQYF. The DNA sequence follows: TGTGCCAGCAGCTTAGGTTTTGGACTCCTCACAGATACGCAGTATTTT.